This TCR beta chain is from a study of regulatory T cells in long-lasting Graves disease. Arm-PCR of CDR3 regions and iRepertoire HTBI primers were the basis on which TCR beta libraries were built. Each CDR3 protein is one row after TCRdb ran MiXCR on the multiplex PCR reads. Of approximately 350,000 distinct CDR3 sequences in the sample, roughly 15% were seen once. This clonotype showed up just a few times. Specified time point: newly diagnosed GD, antithyroid drugs for less than 3 months. Extracted PBMC RNA gave rise to the TCR library. V lost 6 bases and J lost 3; bases outside the gene matches: 10. The CDR3 sequence is 15 residues long. Germline V gives CDR1 MNHNS, CDR2 SASEGT. The data were also submitted as part of a second study, on T cells in Graves' hyperthyroidism and ophthalmopathy.

This TCR came from a woman aged 18-29 years with Graves disease. The source was peripheral blood mononuclear cells (PBMCs), collected at new diagnosis, from a patient treated with antithyroid drugs. The chain couples TRBV6-1 to TRBJ2-7; 8 nucleotides match TRBD2. The CDR3 sequence is CASSLTSAKNYEQYF. The CDR3 region has the DNA TGTGCCAGCAGCTTGACTAGCGCTAAGAACTACGAGCAGTACTTC.